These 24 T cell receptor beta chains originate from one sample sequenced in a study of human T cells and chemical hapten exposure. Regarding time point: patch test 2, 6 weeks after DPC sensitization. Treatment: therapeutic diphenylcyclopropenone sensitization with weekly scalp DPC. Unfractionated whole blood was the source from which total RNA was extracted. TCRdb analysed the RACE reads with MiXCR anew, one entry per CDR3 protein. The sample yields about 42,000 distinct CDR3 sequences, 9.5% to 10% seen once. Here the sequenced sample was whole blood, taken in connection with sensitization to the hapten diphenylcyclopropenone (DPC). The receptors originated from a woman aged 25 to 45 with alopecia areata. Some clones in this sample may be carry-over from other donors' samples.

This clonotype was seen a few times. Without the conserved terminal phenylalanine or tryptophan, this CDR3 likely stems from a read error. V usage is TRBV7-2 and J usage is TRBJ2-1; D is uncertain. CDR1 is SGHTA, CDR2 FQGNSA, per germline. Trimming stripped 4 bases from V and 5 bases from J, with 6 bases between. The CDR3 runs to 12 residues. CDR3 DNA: TGTGCCAGCAGCTCCTTTGACAATGAGCAGTTCCTC. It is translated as CASSSFDNEQFL.

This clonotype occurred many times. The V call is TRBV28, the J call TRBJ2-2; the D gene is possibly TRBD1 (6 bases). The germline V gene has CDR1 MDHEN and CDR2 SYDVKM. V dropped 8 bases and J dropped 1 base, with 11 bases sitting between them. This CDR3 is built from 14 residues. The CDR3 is CASASGQNTGELFF. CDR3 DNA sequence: TGTGCCAGCGCCTCGGGACAGAACACCGGGGAGCTGTTTTTT.

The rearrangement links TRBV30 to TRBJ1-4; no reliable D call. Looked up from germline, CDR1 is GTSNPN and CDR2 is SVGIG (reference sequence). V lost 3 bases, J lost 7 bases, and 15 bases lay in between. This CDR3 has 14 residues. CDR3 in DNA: TGTGCCTGGAGGACGGCCTTTGAGGGTGAAAAACTGTTTTTT. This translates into CAWRTAFEGEKLFF.

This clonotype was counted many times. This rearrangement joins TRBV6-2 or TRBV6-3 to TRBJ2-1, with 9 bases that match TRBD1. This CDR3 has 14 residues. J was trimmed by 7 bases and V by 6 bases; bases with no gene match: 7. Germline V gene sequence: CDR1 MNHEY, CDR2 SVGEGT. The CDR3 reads CASRFGDRVNEQFF. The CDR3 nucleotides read TGTGCCAGCAGATTCGGGGACAGGGTAAATGAGCAGTTCTTC.

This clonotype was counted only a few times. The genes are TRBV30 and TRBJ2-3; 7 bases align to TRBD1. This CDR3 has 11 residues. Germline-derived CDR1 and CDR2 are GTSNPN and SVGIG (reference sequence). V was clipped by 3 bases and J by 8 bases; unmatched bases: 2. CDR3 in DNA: TGTGCCTGGAGGGACAGGCGTACGCAGTATTTT. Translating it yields CAWRDRRTQYF.

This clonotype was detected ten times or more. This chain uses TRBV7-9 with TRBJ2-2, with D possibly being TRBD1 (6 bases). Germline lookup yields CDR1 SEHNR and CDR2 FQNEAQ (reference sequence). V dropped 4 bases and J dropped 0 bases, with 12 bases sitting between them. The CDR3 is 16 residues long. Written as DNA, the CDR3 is TGTGCCAGCAGCTCGCCAGGGGTCCCGAACACCGGGGAGCTGTTTTTT. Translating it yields CASSSPGVPNTGELFF.

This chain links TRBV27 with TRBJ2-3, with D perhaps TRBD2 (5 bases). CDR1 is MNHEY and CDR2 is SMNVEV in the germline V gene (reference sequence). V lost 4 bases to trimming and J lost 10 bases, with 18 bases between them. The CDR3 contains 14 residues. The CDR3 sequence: CASSSFGVRGPQYF. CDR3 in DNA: TGTGCCAGCAGTTCTTTCGGCGTACGGGGTCCGCAGTATTTT.

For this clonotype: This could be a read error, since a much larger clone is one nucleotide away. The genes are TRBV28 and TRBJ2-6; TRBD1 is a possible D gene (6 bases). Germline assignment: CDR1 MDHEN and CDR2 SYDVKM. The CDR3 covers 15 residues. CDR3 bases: TGTGCCAGCCTGGGGACAAACTCTGGGGCCAACATCCTGACTTTC. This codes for CASLGTNSGANILTF.

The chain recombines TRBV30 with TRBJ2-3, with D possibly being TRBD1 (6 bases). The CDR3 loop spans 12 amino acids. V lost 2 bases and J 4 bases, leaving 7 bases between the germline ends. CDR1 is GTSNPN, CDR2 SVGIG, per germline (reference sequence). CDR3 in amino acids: CAWSKGADTQYF. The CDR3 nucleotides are TGTGCCTGGAGTAAGGGGGCAGATACGCAGTATTTT.

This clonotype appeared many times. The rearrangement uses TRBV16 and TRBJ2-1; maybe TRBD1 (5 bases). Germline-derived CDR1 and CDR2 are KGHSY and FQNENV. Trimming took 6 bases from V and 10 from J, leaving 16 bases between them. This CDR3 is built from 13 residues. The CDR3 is CASSPNPRQEQFF. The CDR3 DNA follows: TGTGCCAGCAGTCCTAATCCCAGACAGGAGCAGTTCTTC.

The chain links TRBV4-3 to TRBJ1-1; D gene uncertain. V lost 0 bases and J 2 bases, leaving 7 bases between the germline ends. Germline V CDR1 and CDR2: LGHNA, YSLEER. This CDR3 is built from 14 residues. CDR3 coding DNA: TGCGCCAGCAGCCAAGATGGCGCCAACACTGAAGCTTTCTTT. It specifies CASSQDGANTEAFF.

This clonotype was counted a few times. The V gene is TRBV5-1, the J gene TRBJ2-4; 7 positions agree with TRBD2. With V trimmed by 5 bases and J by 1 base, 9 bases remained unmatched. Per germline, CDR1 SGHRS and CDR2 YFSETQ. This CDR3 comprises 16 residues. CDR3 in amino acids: CASRRAGDMAKNIQYF. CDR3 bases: TGCGCCAGCAGGAGGGCGGGAGATATGGCCAAAAACATTCAGTACTTC.

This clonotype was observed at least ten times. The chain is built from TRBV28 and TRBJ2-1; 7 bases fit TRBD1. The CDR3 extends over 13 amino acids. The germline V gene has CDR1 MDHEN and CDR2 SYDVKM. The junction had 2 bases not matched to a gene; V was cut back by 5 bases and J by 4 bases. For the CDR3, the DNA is TGTGCCAGCAGTCGCAGGGGGTACAATGAGCAGTTCTTC. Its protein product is CASSRRGYNEQFF.

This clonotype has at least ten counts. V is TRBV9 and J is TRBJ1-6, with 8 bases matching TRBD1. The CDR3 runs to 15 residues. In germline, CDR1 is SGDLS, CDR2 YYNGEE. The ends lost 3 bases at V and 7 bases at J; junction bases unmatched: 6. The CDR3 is CASSAGQGGNSPLHF. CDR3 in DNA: TGTGCCAGCAGCGCCGGACAGGGAGGGAATTCACCCCTCCACTTT.

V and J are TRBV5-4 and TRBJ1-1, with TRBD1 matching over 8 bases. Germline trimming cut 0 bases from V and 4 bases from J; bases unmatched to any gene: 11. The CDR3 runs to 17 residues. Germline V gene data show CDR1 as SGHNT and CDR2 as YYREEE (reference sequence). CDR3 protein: CASSLAAGAGGLTEAFF. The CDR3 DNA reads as TGTGCCAGCAGCTTGGCCGCCGGGGCAGGGGGCCTCACTGAAGCTTTCTTT.

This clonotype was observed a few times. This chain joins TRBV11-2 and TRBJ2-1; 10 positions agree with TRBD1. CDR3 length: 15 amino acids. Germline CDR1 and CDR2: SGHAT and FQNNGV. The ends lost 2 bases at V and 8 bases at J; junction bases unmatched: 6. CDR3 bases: TGTGCCAGCAGCTTATTAGGGACAGGGGCGGATGAGCAGTTCTTC. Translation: CASSLLGTGADEQFF.

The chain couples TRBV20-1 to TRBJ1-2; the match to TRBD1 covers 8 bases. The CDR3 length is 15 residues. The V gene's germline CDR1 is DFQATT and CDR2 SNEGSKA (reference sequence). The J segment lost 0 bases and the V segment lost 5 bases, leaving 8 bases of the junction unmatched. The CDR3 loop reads CSALNRGTANYGYTF. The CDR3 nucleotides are TGCAGTGCTCTAAACAGGGGGACGGCTAACTATGGCTACACCTTC.

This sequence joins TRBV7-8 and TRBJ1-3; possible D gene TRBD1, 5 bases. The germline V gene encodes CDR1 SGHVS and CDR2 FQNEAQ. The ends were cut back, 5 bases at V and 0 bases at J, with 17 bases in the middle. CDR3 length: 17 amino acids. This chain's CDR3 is CASSRRDATSSGNTIYF. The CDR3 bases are TGTGCCAGCAGCAGACGGGACGCCACAAGCTCTGGAAACACCATATATTTT. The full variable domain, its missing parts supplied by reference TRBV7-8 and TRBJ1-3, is GAGVSQSPRYKVAKRGQDVALRCDPISGHVSLFWYQQALGQGPEFLTYFQNEAQLDKSGLPSDRFFAERPEGSVSTLKIQRTQQEDSAVYLCASSRRDATSSGNTIYFGEGSWLTVV.

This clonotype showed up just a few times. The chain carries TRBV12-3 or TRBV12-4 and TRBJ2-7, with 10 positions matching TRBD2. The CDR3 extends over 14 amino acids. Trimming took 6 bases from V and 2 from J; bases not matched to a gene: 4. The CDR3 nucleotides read TGTGCCAGCAGGATAGCGGGGGGCCCCTACGAGCAGTACTTC. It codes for CASRIAGGPYEQYF.

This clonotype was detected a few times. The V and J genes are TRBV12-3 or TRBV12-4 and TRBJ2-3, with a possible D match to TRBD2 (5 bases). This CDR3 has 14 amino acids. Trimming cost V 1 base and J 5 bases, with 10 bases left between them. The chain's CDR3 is CASSLGEGIDTQYF. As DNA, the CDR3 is TGTGCCAGCAGTTTAGGCGAGGGAATAGATACGCAGTATTTT.

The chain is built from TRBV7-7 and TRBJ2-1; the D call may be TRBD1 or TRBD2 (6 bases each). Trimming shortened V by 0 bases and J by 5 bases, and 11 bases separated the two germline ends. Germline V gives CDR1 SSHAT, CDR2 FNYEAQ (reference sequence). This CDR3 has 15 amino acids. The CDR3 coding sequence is TGTGCCAGCAGCTTAGCGAGGGGGGCGGACAATGAGCAGTTCTTC. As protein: CASSLARGADNEQFF.

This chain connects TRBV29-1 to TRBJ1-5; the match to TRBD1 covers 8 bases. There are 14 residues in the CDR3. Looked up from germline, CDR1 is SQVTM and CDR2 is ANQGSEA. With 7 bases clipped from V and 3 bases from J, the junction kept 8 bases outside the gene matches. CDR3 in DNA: TGCAGCGCCATCGACAGGGGTGTCAATCAGCCCCAGCATTTT. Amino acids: CSAIDRGVNQPQHF.

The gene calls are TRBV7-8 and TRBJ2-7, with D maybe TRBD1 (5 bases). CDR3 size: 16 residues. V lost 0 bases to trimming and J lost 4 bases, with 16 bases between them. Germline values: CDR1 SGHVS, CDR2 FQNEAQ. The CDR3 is CASSLALTRTNYEQYF. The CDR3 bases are TGTGCCAGCAGCTTAGCGCTCACCAGGACAAATTACGAGCAGTACTTC.

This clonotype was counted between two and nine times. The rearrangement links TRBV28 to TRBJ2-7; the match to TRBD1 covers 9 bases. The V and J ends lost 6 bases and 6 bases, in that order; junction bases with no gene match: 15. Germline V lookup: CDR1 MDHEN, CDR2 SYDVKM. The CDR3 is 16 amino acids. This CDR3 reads CASRTGTGTTLSEQYF. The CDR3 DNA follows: TGTGCCAGCAGAACCGGGACAGGGACGACTCTTAGCGAGCAGTACTTC.